This T cell receptor (beta chain) was documented in a study of T-cell reconstitution after alpha-beta-depleted transplantation in children. Germline V gene data show CDR1 as SGHRS and CDR2 as YFSETQ. V was trimmed by 2 bases and J by 4 bases, leaving 5 bases between them. This CDR3 is 12 amino acids long. This clonotype came up many times. Antigen: not known. Findings of the study overall: Newly generated T cells supplied most T-cell counts and diversity one year post-transplant. Reportedly, only several hundred clones from non-depleted graft cells drove alpha-beta T-cell counts at about two months. For some patients, TCRbeta diversity was high at day 60 because of recipient T cells and thymic progenitors that survived.

Unique molecular identifiers were used to barcode this TCRbeta library. TCRdb recomputed calls from the PCR reads with MiXCR, one row per CDR3 protein. The repertoire includes about 870,000 distinct CDR3 sequences, around 15% of them detected once, and roughly 4.8% sits in the top ten. This chain joins TRBV5-1 and TRBJ2-3; no clear D. The TCR comes from a male patient younger than 18 who had a stem cell transplant for acute lymphoblastic leukemia, so the T cells may come from the graft donor. This specimen was PBMCs, mostly from graft donor cells, taken 360 days after TCRalphabeta/CD19-depleted stem cell transplant. This CDR3 reads CASSFQADTQYF. CDR3 sequence (DNA): TGCGCCAGCAGCTTTCAGGCAGATACGCAGTATTTT. Using reference TRBV5-1 and TRBJ2-3 for the parts outside the CDR3, the full variable domain is KAGVTQTPRYLIKTRGQQVTLSCSPISGHRSVSWYQQTPGQGLQFLFEYFSETQRNKGNFPGRFSGRQFSNSRSEMNVSTLELGDSALYLCASSFQADTQYFGPGTRLTVL.